A single sample gave rise to the 32 T cell receptor beta chains below, sequenced in a study of blood T cell repertoires in COVID-19. Clones were sequenced by immunoSEQ multiplex PCR, and TCRdb holds only the in-frame ones, with some missing. The sample lists approximately 170,000 clones, approximately 85% seen once, with about 1.2% in the top ten. Material: peripheral blood. The receptors shown here come from a man in his sixties who had recovered from COVID-19.

The gene calls are TRBV5-6 and TRBJ2-1; 12 bases map to TRBD2. J lost 4 bases, V lost 4 bases, and 9 bases had no gene match. The CDR3 contains 17 residues. CDR1 and CDR2 from the germline V gene are SGHDT and YYEEEE. The CDR3 bases are TGTGCCAGCAGCCCCCTCCTAGCGGGGGGGATTTACAATGAGCAGTTCTTC. This translates into CASSPLLAGGIYNEQFF.

The CDR3 sequence is CAISGGSQGVVDTQYF. The CDR3 DNA follows: TGTGCCATCAGTGGCGGGTCACAGGGGGTCGTAGATACGCAGTATTTT. The genes are TRBV10-3 and TRBJ2-3, with 8 bases matching TRBD1. J gave up 5 bases and V 4 bases, and 11 bases lay outside the gene matches. This CDR3 is built from 16 residues. Germline loops: CDR1 ENHRY, CDR2 SYGVKD.

A few counts support this clone. The same CDR3 arises from other DNA sequences in this sample as well. This chain uses TRBV14 with TRBJ1-1; the match to TRBD1 covers 8 bases. The trim removed 4 bases at V and 5 bases at J, leaving 6 bases unmatched. The CDR3 sequence is 14 residues long. In germline, CDR1 is SGHDN, CDR2 FVKESK. This CDR3 reads CASSRDRGGTEAFF. The CDR3 DNA reads as TGTGCCAGCAGCCGAGACAGGGGTGGGACTGAAGCTTTCTTT. Combining the CDR3 with reference TRBV14 and TRBJ1-1 gives the whole variable domain EAGVTQFPSHSVIEKGQTVTLRCDPISGHDNLYWYRRVMGKEIKFLLHFVKESKQDESGMPNNRFLAERTGGTYSTLKVQPAELEDSGVYFCASSRDRGGTEAFFGQGTRLTVV.

The V and J genes are TRBV2 and TRBJ1-2; 7 bases are shared with TRBD1. V shed 11 bases and J 3 bases; nucleotides not matched to a gene: 6. This CDR3 comprises 12 residues. Germline loops: CDR1 SNHLY, CDR2 FYNNEI. In DNA form, the CDR3 reads TGTGCCTGTCGACAGGGCTACTATGGCTACACCTTC. This encodes CACRQGYYGYTF.

The chain employs TRBV7-9 and TRBJ2-3; D may be TRBD1 (5 bases). CDR3 length: 15 residues. With 5 bases removed from V and 0 bases from J, the gap between germline ends came to 12 bases. The germline CDR1 and CDR2 sequences are SEHNR and FQNEAQ (reference sequence). The DNA of the CDR3 is TGTGCCAGCAGCCCCAGGGCATCTAGCACAGATACGCAGTATTTT. It yields the protein CASSPRASSTDTQYF.

The chain joins TRBV19 to TRBJ1-1, with no clear D. The length of the CDR3 is 14 residues. In germline, CDR1 is LNHDA, CDR2 SQIVND (reference sequence). The ends were cut back, 5 bases at V and 1 base at J, with 11 bases in the middle. CDR3: CASSLLGRNTEAFF. CDR3 DNA: TGTGCCAGTAGTCTCCTCGGGAGGAACACTGAAGCTTTCTTT. The whole variable domain, remainder taken from reference TRBV19 and TRBJ1-1, is DGGITQSPKYLFRKEGQNVTLSCEQNLNHDAMYWYRQDPGQGLRLIYYSQIVNDFQKGDIAEGYSVSREKKESFPLTVTSAQKNPTAFYLCASSLLGRNTEAFFGQGTRLTVV.

CDR3 sequence (DNA): TGTGCCAGCAGCCAAGTTGGATCAGGGGTGCACACCGGGGAGCTGTTTTTT. Protein product: CASSQVGSGVHTGELFF. The chain recombines TRBV14 with TRBJ2-2, with D possibly TRBD1 on 6 matching bases. The V gene's germline CDR1 is SGHDN and CDR2 FVKESK. Trimming took 1 base from V and 3 from J, leaving 15 bases between them. CDR3 length equals 17 residues.

The chain links TRBV6-7 to TRBJ1-6, with D perhaps matching TRBD1 (6 bases). TRBV6-7 is assigned to the ORF class and has an uncertain function. The V gene lost 5 bases and the J gene lost 9 bases, with 20 bases spanning the gap. This CDR3 has 16 amino acids. CDR3 coding DNA: TGTGCCAGCAGTATCCACCGATCAGGGGAAGGTTCACCCCTCCACTTT. It codes for CASSIHRSGEGSPLHF.

This clone was seen once. This chain links TRBV19 with TRBJ1-1; the match to TRBD1 covers 10 bases. CDR1 and CDR2 from the germline V gene are LNHDA and SQIVND (reference sequence). J gave up 1 base and V 11 bases, and 13 bases lay outside the gene matches. This CDR3 spans 16 amino acids. The CDR3 region is CAADKGTGVGNTEAFF. In DNA form, the CDR3 reads TGTGCCGCTGATAAAGGGACAGGGGTTGGGAACACTGAAGCTTTCTTT.

The chain has TRBV4-1 and TRBJ1-6, with D possibly being TRBD1 (6 bases). This CDR3 comprises 12 residues. The germline gives CDR1 MGHRA, CDR2 YSYEKL. V was clipped by 5 bases and J by 7 bases, with 6 bases between them. CDR3 region: CASSGQNSPLHF. The CDR3 bases are TGCGCCAGCAGCGGACAGAATTCACCCCTCCACTTT.

This chain joins TRBV7-2 and TRBJ2-3; a possible D gene is TRBD1 (6 bases). V was shortened by 2 bases and J by 8 bases, with 14 bases between the two germline ends. The CDR3 is 14 amino acids. CDR1 and CDR2 from the germline V gene are SGHTA and FQGNSA. The chain's CDR3 is CASSLNEAGATQYF. The CDR3 DNA follows: TGTGCCAGCAGCTTAAATGAGGCAGGGGCTACGCAGTATTTT.

This chain uses TRBV6-5 with TRBJ1-5, with TRBD1 matching over 7 bases. The CDR3 runs 14 residues. V was pared by 7 bases and J by 5 bases, with 8 bases of the junction left unmatched. The germline gives CDR1 MNHEY, CDR2 SVGAGI. The CDR3 DNA reads as TGTGCCAGCATTCCGGGACAGCGAGATCAGCCCCAGCATTTT. Translated, it gives CASIPGQRDQPQHF.

The chain couples TRBV13 to TRBJ2-7, with TRBD1 matching 7 bases. CDR1 is PRHDT, CDR2 FYEKMQ, per germline (reference sequence). V lost 1 base, J lost 1 base, and 4 bases stayed unmatched. The CDR3 runs to 15 residues. The CDR3 loop is CASSLVSQGSYEQYF. The CDR3 DNA reads TGTGCCAGCAGCTTAGTATCACAGGGGTCCTACGAGCAGTACTTC.

The CDR3 sequence is CASSSVDRVYGYTF. Here the CDR3 DNA reads TGTGCCAGCAGCTCCGTGGACAGGGTCTATGGCTACACCTTC. The V gene is TRBV11-3, the J gene TRBJ1-2; 8 bases fit TRBD1. V was pared by 4 bases and J by 4 bases, with 5 bases of the junction left unmatched. Germline lookup yields CDR1 SGHNT and CDR2 YENEEA. The CDR3 consists of 14 residues.

The J gene is TRBJ1-5, the V gene TRBV15; weak D call: TRBD1 (6 bases). The CDR3 has 16 residues. Deletions cut 0 bases from V and 7 bases from J, with 16 bases between. Looked up from germline, CDR1 is LNHNV and CDR2 is YYDKDF (reference sequence). The CDR3, as DNA: TGTGCCACCAGCAGAGATCTAGGAAACAGGGTACAGCCCCAGCATTTT. This sequence encodes CATSRDLGNRVQPQHF.

The V gene is TRBV19, the J gene TRBJ2-3; 7 nucleotides line up with TRBD1. Per germline, CDR1 LNHDA and CDR2 SQIVND (reference sequence). CDR3 length: 15 amino acids. V was clipped by 3 bases and J by 0 bases; unmatched bases: 3. The CDR3 sequence is CASSISTGSTDTQYF. In nucleotides, the CDR3 is TGTGCCAGTAGTATTTCGACAGGGAGCACAGATACGCAGTATTTT.

This chain links TRBV27 with TRBJ2-4; TRBD2 matches at 16 bases. Trimming at V came to 7 bases and at J to 3 bases, leaving 6 bases not matched to a gene. Looked up from germline, CDR1 is MNHEY and CDR2 is SMNVEV (reference sequence). This CDR3 comprises 17 residues. The CDR3 sequence is CASMGLAGGRDKNIQYF. CDR3 DNA: TGTGCCAGCATGGGACTAGCGGGGGGGCGTGACAAAAACATTCAGTACTTC.

This chain links TRBV4-2 with TRBJ1-2, with 7 bases lining up with TRBD1. Germline-derived CDR1 and CDR2 are LGHNA and YNFKEQ. The CDR3 has 15 residues. V lost 1 base and J lost 7; bases outside the gene matches: 9. CDR3 loop: CASSQGENRGGGYTF. The CDR3 nucleotides read TGTGCCAGCAGCCAAGGGGAAAACAGGGGAGGTGGCTACACCTTC.

The gene calls are TRBV5-1 and TRBJ1-1; 8 positions match TRBD1. Germline V lookup: CDR1 SGHRS, CDR2 YFSETQ. This CDR3 comprises 15 residues. V lost 4 bases, J lost 1 base, and 6 bases stayed unmatched. CDR3: CASSATGTGNTEAFF. CDR3 DNA: TGCGCCAGCAGCGCAACCGGGACAGGGAACACTGAAGCTTTCTTT.

This chain joins TRBV6-5 and TRBJ2-2; the match to TRBD1 covers 7 bases. The V gene end was trimmed by 7 bases and the J gene end by 8 bases; junction bases not matched to a gene: 13. CDR3 length: 15 amino acids. The germline V gene has CDR1 MNHEY and CDR2 SVGAGI. In DNA, the CDR3 is TGTGCCAGCACCCCCGAGACAGGGAATTTTGGGGAGCTGTTTTTT. The encoded protein is CASTPETGNFGELFF.

The CDR3 here is CASSSPGGVKAFF. Written as DNA, the CDR3 is TGTGCCAGCAGTTCCCCCGGGGGGGTAAAAGCTTTCTTT. The V gene is TRBV7-9, the J gene TRBJ1-1; D might be TRBD1 (5 bases). The V gene's germline CDR1 is SEHNR and CDR2 FQNEAQ (reference sequence). Trimming cost V 6 bases and J 9 bases, with 17 bases left between them. The CDR3 is made up of 13 amino acids.

The genes are TRBV7-9 and TRBJ1-4; D is ambiguous. The V and J ends lost 6 bases and 7 bases respectively, with 12 bases between them. The CDR3 has 13 amino acids. The germline V gene encodes CDR1 SEHNR and CDR2 FQNEAQ (reference sequence). CDR3 sequence (DNA): TGTGCCAGCAGACTGGCGGGAGGTGAAAAACTGTTTTTT. This gives the protein CASRLAGGEKLFF.

This clone was found a few times. The chain combines TRBV6-6 with TRBJ1-2; D perhaps matches TRBD1 (5 bases). Per germline, CDR1 MNHNY and CDR2 SVGAGI (reference sequence). V gave up 9 bases and J gave up 2 bases, with 19 bases separating them. This CDR3 contains 15 residues. The CDR3, as DNA: TGTGCCAGTACGGGCGCAGGGCTAACAAACTATGGCTACACCTTC. This translates into CASTGAGLTNYGYTF.

The chain is built from TRBV18 and TRBJ2-3, with D maybe TRBD2 (7 bases). V lost 6 bases and J lost 5, with 15 bases in between. This CDR3 has 14 amino acids. Germline V gene lookup returns CDR1 KGHSH and CDR2 LQKENI. CDR3 nucleotide sequence: TGTGCCAGCTCGCGGGTCGGGGGGCAAGATACGCAGTATTTT. Its protein product is CASSRVGGQDTQYF. Filled out from reference TRBV18 and TRBJ2-3, the complete variable domain reads NAGVMQNPRHLVRRRGQEARLRCSPMKGHSHVYWYRQLPEEGLKFMVYLQKENIIDESGMPKERFSAEFPKEGPSILRIQQVVRGDSAAYFCASSRVGGQDTQYFGPGTRLTVL.

The chain uses TRBV18 and TRBJ1-6, with no clear D. The CDR3 is made up of 15 amino acids. Germline CDR1 reads KGHSH; CDR2 reads LQKENI. Trimming left V 2 bases short and J 9 bases short, with 14 bases between. CDR3 amino acids: CASSPTEGGTSPLHF. The CDR3 bases are TGTGCCAGCTCACCAACGGAGGGTGGCACTTCACCCCTCCACTTT.

The genes are TRBV7-2 and TRBJ1-1; D uncertain. Germline loops: CDR1 SGHTA, CDR2 FQGNSA. The length of the CDR3 is 10 residues. The V and J ends lost 8 bases and 11 bases respectively, with 12 bases between them. The CDR3 DNA follows: TGTGCCAGCGATCAAGGAGGGGCTTTCTTT. Its translation: CASDQGGAFF. Variable domain in full (rest from reference TRBV7-2 and TRBJ1-1): GAGVSQSPSNKVTEKGKDVELRCDPISGHTALYWYRQSLGQGLEFLIYFQGNSAPDKSGLPSDRFSAERTGGSVSTLTIQRTQQEDSAVYLCASDQGGAFFGQGTRLTVV.

This clone was recorded once. The V gene is TRBV27, the J gene TRBJ1-2; D remains unclear. The germline gives CDR1 MNHEY, CDR2 SMNVEV (reference sequence). This CDR3 has 14 residues. V shed 6 bases and J shed 8 bases, with 19 bases lying between them. CDR3 sequence reads: CASSPTVYGGGYTF. Written as DNA, the CDR3 is TGTGCCAGCAGCCCAACAGTGTATGGTGGGGGCTACACCTTC.

This clone occurred a few times. This chain links TRBV6-6 with TRBJ2-1; D is undetermined. The V end was cut by 5 bases, the J end by 0 bases, with 11 bases between. Germline CDR1 is MNHNY and CDR2 is SVGAGI (reference sequence). This CDR3 spans 15 amino acids. The CDR3 nucleotides are TGTGCCAGCAGTCTTCACACCAGCTCCTACAATGAGCAGTTCTTC. Protein product: CASSLHTSSYNEQFF.

The chain carries TRBV5-4 and TRBJ2-5; 7 nucleotides agree with TRBD2. Germline V CDR1 and CDR2: SGHNT, YYREEE (reference sequence). The CDR3 has 15 amino acids. V lost 4 bases, J lost 3 bases, and 9 bases stayed unmatched. The CDR3, as DNA: TGTGCCAGCAGCAGTAGGAGGGAGGGGAAAGAGACCCAGTACTTC. Residues: CASSSRREGKETQYF.

The J gene is TRBJ1-1, the V gene TRBV19, with no clear D. Germline V lookup: CDR1 LNHDA, CDR2 SQIVND (reference sequence). V dropped 3 bases and J dropped 6 bases, with 11 bases sitting between them. This CDR3 region has 13 residues. CDR3 sequence (DNA): TGTGCCAGTAGTATCCGATGGAGCCCTGAAGCTTTCTTT. Amino acid sequence: CASSIRWSPEAFF. Combining the CDR3 with reference TRBV19 and TRBJ1-1 gives the whole variable domain DGGITQSPKYLFRKEGQNVTLSCEQNLNHDAMYWYRQDPGQGLRLIYYSQIVNDFQKGDIAEGYSVSREKKESFPLTVTSAQKNPTAFYLCASSIRWSPEAFFGQGTRLTVV.

The CDR3 sequence: CASRSSTGRMANTEAFF. Written as DNA, the CDR3 is TGTGCCAGCAGATCATCGACAGGGAGGATGGCGAACACTGAAGCTTTCTTT. The V and J genes are TRBV2 and TRBJ1-1; 7 bases match TRBD1. The CDR3 runs to 17 residues. Germline V gene sequence: CDR1 SNHLY, CDR2 FYNNEI. The ends lost 6 bases at V and 1 base at J; junction bases unmatched: 14.

V and J are TRBV7-2 and TRBJ1-1; D might be TRBD1 (5 bases). The CDR3 is made up of 15 amino acids. Germline loops: CDR1 SGHTA, CDR2 FQGNSA. The germline V and J ends were trimmed by 1 base and 1 base, with 10 bases remaining between them. CDR3 in DNA: TGTGCCAGCAGCTTAGTGGGGCGGGGGAACACTGAAGCTTTCTTT. Its protein product is CASSLVGRGNTEAFF. The entire variable domain, with the rest obtained from reference TRBV7-2 and TRBJ1-1, is as follows: GAGVSQSPSNKVTEKGKDVELRCDPISGHTALYWYRQSLGQGLEFLIYFQGNSAPDKSGLPSDRFSAERTGGSVSTLTIQRTQQEDSAVYLCASSLVGRGNTEAFFGQGTRLTVV.